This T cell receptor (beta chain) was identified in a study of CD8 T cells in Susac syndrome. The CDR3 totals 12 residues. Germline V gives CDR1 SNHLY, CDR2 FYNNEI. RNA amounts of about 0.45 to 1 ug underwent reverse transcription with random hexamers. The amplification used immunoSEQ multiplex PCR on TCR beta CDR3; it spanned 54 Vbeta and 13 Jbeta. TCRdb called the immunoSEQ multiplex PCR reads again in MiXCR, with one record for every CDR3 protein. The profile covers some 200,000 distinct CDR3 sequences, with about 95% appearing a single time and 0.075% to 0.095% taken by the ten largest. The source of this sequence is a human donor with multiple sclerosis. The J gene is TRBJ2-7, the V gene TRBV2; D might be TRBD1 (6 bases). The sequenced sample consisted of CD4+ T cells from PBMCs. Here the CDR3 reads CAWAQGVYEQYF. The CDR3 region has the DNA TGTGCATGGGCACAGGGAGTCTACGAGCAGTACTTC.